The 31 T cell receptor beta chains below all came from one sample that was sequenced in a study of Ad26.COV2.S vaccination and SARS-CoV-2 variants. Noted treatment: roughly 19 received Ad26.COV2.S at low or high dose, single or two shots; five or six received placebo; per-sample allocation not given. Specimens were obtained on day 63 following the first vaccine or placebo injection. Clones were sequenced by immunoSEQ multiplex PCR, and TCRdb holds only the in-frame ones, with some missing. Of 300,000 to 400,000 clones in the sample, 70% to 90% were seen once. Source: peripheral blood, taken in a trial of Ad26.COV2.S vaccine versus placebo. These receptors all stem from a person between 18 and 65 years old who received the Ad26.COV2.S COVID-19 vaccine or a placebo.

The table lists this clone with a count of one. The CDR3 nucleotides are TGTGCCAGCAGGTCCGGTTCTCTAGCCAAAAACATTCAGTACTTC. This translates into CASRSGSLAKNIQYF. This rearrangement joins TRBV28 to TRBJ2-4, with D uncertain. V dropped 6 bases and J dropped 0 bases, with 12 bases sitting between them. The CDR3 extends over 15 amino acids. Germline assignment: CDR1 MDHEN and CDR2 SYDVKM.

The chain couples TRBV7-9 to TRBJ1-5; D not resolved. Germline V gives CDR1 SEHNR, CDR2 FQNEAQ (reference sequence). The CDR3 is 14 residues long. Trimming stripped 5 bases from V and 1 base from J, with 9 bases between. The CDR3 DNA sequence: TGTGCCAGCAGCCGGTCCGGGAGCAATCAGCCCCAGCATTTT. It specifies CASSRSGSNQPQHF.

The chain employs TRBV6-5 and TRBJ1-5, with D unclear. The V gene lost 6 bases and the J gene lost 10 bases, with 19 bases spanning the gap. The CDR3 has 14 residues. Germline V gene lookup returns CDR1 MNHEY and CDR2 SVGAGI. CDR3 protein: CASRRALADSPQHF. The CDR3 coding sequence is TGTGCCAGCAGGAGAGCCCTAGCGGACTCACCCCAGCATTTT.

V gene TRBV10-1 combines with J gene TRBJ2-7, with 10 nucleotides matching TRBD2. Germline values: CDR1 WNHNN, CDR2 SYGVQD (reference sequence). V dropped 3 bases and J dropped 5; count of bases not matched to a gene: 13. The CDR3 loop spans 17 amino acids. CDR3 sequence (DNA): TGCGCCAGCAGTGAAAGGGGTAGCGGGGGGTTTCAGGACGAGCAGTACTTC. Translating it yields CASSERGSGGFQDEQYF.

The gene calls are TRBV27 and TRBJ2-7, with unresolved D. The CDR3 is 14 residues long. Trimming took off 5 bases at V and 0 bases at J, with 11 bases between the two ends. CDR1 and CDR2 (germline): MNHEY, SMNVEV (reference sequence). CDR3 sequence reads: CASSKPGHSYEQYF. The CDR3, as DNA: TGTGCCAGCAGTAAACCTGGGCACTCCTACGAGCAGTACTTC.

This chain uses TRBV7-8 with TRBJ2-3; 10 bases agree with TRBD2. This CDR3 has 17 residues. Germline CDR1 and CDR2: SGHVS and FQNEAQ. Trimming removed 3 bases from V and 0 bases from J; junction bases left unmatched: 6. CDR3 loop: CASSFLLAGGSTDTQYF. CDR3 DNA sequence: TGTGCCAGCAGCTTTTTATTAGCGGGGGGCAGCACAGATACGCAGTATTTT.

This clone was seen a single time. The genes are TRBV9 and TRBJ2-2, with D tentatively TRBD1 (6 bases). The germline CDR1 and CDR2 sequences are SGDLS and YYNGEE. This CDR3 is 15 amino acids long. V gave up 3 bases and J gave up 5 bases, with 14 bases separating them. CDR3 in DNA: TGTGCCAGCAGCGACGCTAACAGGGATACCGGGGAGCTGTTTTTT. Translating gives CASSDANRDTGELFF. The whole variable domain, remainder taken from reference TRBV9 and TRBJ2-2, is DSGVTQTPKHLITATGQRVTLRCSPRSGDLSVYWYQQSLDQGLQFLIQYYNGEERAKGNILERFSAQQFPDLHSELNLSSLELGDSALYFCASSDANRDTGELFFGEGSRLTVL.

The CDR3 DNA reads as TGTGCCAGCATTGAGATAGCGGGGGACCAAGAGACCCAGTACTTC. It is translated as CASIEIAGDQETQYF. V and J are TRBV5-5 and TRBJ2-5; 9 bases fit TRBD2. J lost 0 bases, V lost 6 bases, and 6 bases had no gene match. Germline-derived CDR1 and CDR2 are SGHKS and YYEKEE (reference sequence). This CDR3 contains 15 residues.

The chain combines TRBV12-3 or TRBV12-4 with TRBJ2-7; unclear D gene. The V gene lost 2 bases and the J gene lost 4 bases, with 6 bases spanning the gap. This CDR3 spans 12 amino acids. The CDR3 spells CASSLNMYEQYF. In DNA, the CDR3 is TGTGCCAGCAGTTTAAACATGTACGAGCAGTACTTC.

This chain links TRBV2 with TRBJ2-5; D unclear. The CDR3 is made up of 11 amino acids. V lost 8 bases and J lost 5, with 9 bases in between. CDR1 and CDR2 from the germline V gene are SNHLY and FYNNEI. The CDR3 nucleotides read TGTGCCAGCCGAAAGGTGGAGACCCAGTACTTC. Its translation: CASRKVETQYF.

The chain recombines TRBV3-1 (or the pseudogene TRBV3-2) with TRBJ2-3; D possibly corresponds to TRBD1 (5 bases). There are 17 residues in the CDR3. Trimming removed 0 bases at V and 5 bases at J, with 18 bases between. Germline CDR1 LGHDT, CDR2 YNNKEL (reference sequence). CDR3 nucleotides: TGTGCCAGCAGCCAAGATCTGGGGTGGGCAGGGCAAGATACGCAGTATTTT. It codes for CASSQDLGWAGQDTQYF.

The chain employs TRBV5-5 and TRBJ2-7; D perhaps matches TRBD2 (6 bases). Germline V gene data show CDR1 as SGHKS and CDR2 as YYEKEE (reference sequence). CDR3 length: 12 amino acids. Trimming cost V 4 bases and J 6 bases, with 11 bases left between them. The CDR3, as DNA: TGTGCCAGCAGCGGGGGACTGGGCGAGCAGTACTTC. It yields the protein CASSGGLGEQYF.

CDR3 in amino acids: CSGSGGLQEKLFF. The CDR3 DNA sequence: TGCAGCGGTTCGGGGGGGCTTCAGGAAAAACTGTTTTTT. V is TRBV29-1 and J is TRBJ1-4; TRBD1 might be the D (6 bases). There are 13 residues in the CDR3. In germline, CDR1 is SQVTM, CDR2 ANQGSEA. V lost 7 bases and J 8 bases, leaving 17 bases between the germline ends.

The rearrangement joins TRBV28 to TRBJ1-1; D remains ambiguous. The CDR3 is 14 amino acids. From germline, CDR1 is MDHEN and CDR2 SYDVKM. Trimming stripped 7 bases from V and 4 bases from J, with 16 bases between. CDR3 sequence reads: CASTPSQWGTEAFF. CDR3 in DNA: TGTGCCAGCACCCCTAGTCAGTGGGGCACTGAAGCTTTCTTT.

The chain uses TRBV5-1 and TRBJ2-7, with 8 bases aligning to TRBD1. V lost 6 bases, J lost 5 bases, and 7 bases stayed unmatched. Germline-derived CDR1 and CDR2 are SGHRS and YFSETQ. The CDR3 is 13 residues long. The CDR3 is CASNIQGGNEQYF. CDR3 sequence (DNA): TGCGCCAGCAACATACAGGGGGGCAACGAGCAGTACTTC.

J is TRBJ2-6 and V is TRBV9; unclear D gene. Per germline, CDR1 SGDLS and CDR2 YYNGEE. The ends were cut back, 3 bases at V and 0 bases at J, with 19 bases in the middle. The CDR3 has 19 residues. CDR3 residues: CASSDPSAVFFSGANVLTF. CDR3 sequence (DNA): TGTGCCAGCAGCGACCCCTCGGCAGTTTTCTTCTCTGGGGCCAACGTCCTGACTTTC.

The V call is TRBV18, the J call TRBJ2-1; no firm D call. The CDR3 extends over 15 amino acids. The germline V gene has CDR1 KGHSH and CDR2 LQKENI. V was trimmed by 0 bases and J by 5 bases, leaving 11 bases between them. The CDR3 nucleotides are TGTGCCAGCTCACCACCGAGCCTACCAGACAATGAGCAGTTCTTC. Translating gives CASSPPSLPDNEQFF.

This clone was detected a few times. The chain joins TRBV25-1 to TRBJ2-2, with 7 nucleotides matching TRBD2. V lost 8 bases, J lost 3 bases, and 6 bases stayed unmatched. This CDR3 has 14 residues. CDR1 is MGHDK, CDR2 SYGVNS, per germline. In DNA form, the CDR3 reads TGTGCCAGCGGAAGCGGGGCCGACACCGGGGAGCTGTTTTTT. It encodes CASGSGADTGELFF.

This clone was recorded once. The chain is built from TRBV2 and TRBJ1-1, with 9 bases fitting TRBD1. After removal of 5 bases from V and 6 bases from J, the junction contained 4 bases not matched to a gene. Germline V gives CDR1 SNHLY, CDR2 FYNNEI. This CDR3 has 13 amino acids. This CDR3 is CASSWTGDPEAFF. The CDR3, as DNA: TGTGCCAGCAGTTGGACAGGGGATCCTGAAGCTTTCTTT.

This chain joins TRBV6-6 and TRBJ2-5; 9 nucleotides line up with TRBD1. The germline CDR1 and CDR2 sequences are MNHNY and SVGAGI (reference sequence). CDR3 length: 14 amino acids. Trimming removed 6 bases from V and 1 base from J; junction bases left unmatched: 3. CDR3 coding DNA: TGTGCCAGCAGCCGGGACAGGGCCCAAGAGACCCAGTACTTC. Translation gives CASSRDRAQETQYF.

In DNA form, the CDR3 reads TGTGCCAGCAGCGTAGGTTTGGGCGAGACCCAGTACTTC. It codes for CASSVGLGETQYF. The gene calls are TRBV9 and TRBJ2-5, with D unresolved. The germline V gene encodes CDR1 SGDLS and CDR2 YYNGEE. This CDR3 spans 13 amino acids. V lost 0 bases to trimming and J lost 5 bases, with 8 bases between them. The full variable domain, completed using reference TRBV9 and TRBJ2-5, is DSGVTQTPKHLITATGQRVTLRCSPRSGDLSVYWYQQSLDQGLQFLIQYYNGEERAKGNILERFSAQQFPDLHSELNLSSLELGDSALYFCASSVGLGETQYFGPGTRLLVL.

The gene calls are TRBV5-4 and TRBJ2-4; 9 nucleotides align to TRBD1. This CDR3 comprises 20 residues. V shed 1 base and J 0 bases; nucleotides not matched to a gene: 14. Germline CDR1 SGHNT, CDR2 YYREEE (reference sequence). CDR3 residues: CASSLRYWTGDPIAKNIQYF. The CDR3, as DNA: TGTGCCAGCAGCTTGAGGTATTGGACAGGGGATCCTATAGCCAAAAACATTCAGTACTTC.

The rearrangement links TRBV3-1 (or the pseudogene TRBV3-2) to TRBJ1-6; D is unresolved. Germline V CDR1 and CDR2: LGHDT, YNNKEL (reference sequence). Deletions cut 0 bases from V and 9 bases from J, with 12 bases between. The CDR3 is made up of 15 amino acids. The CDR3 nucleotides read TGTGCCAGCAGCCAAGATCGGAAGGCCCTTTCACCCCTCCACTTT. Translated: CASSQDRKALSPLHF.

The chain employs TRBV7-9 and TRBJ1-6; TRBD1 aligns across 7 bases. CDR1 SEHNR and CDR2 FQNEAQ come from the germline V gene (reference sequence). V was pared by 3 bases and J by 6 bases, with 5 bases of the junction left unmatched. CDR3 size: 15 residues. The CDR3: CASSFGDSSNSPLHF. The CDR3 nucleotides read TGTGCCAGCAGCTTTGGGGACAGTTCTAATTCACCCCTCCACTTT.

The chain recombines TRBV10-3 with TRBJ1-3, with 8 bases lining up with TRBD1. There are 17 residues in the CDR3. With 0 bases clipped from V and 0 bases from J, the junction kept 4 bases outside the gene matches. The V gene's germline CDR1 is ENHRY and CDR2 SYGVKD. CDR3 residues: CAISESDRESSGNTIYF. The CDR3 DNA reads as TGTGCCATCAGTGAGTCGGACAGGGAGAGCTCTGGAAACACCATATATTTT.

In DNA form, the CDR3 reads TGTGCCAGCAGCCGGAGCGGGGGCTCCCGCACAGATACGCAGTATTTT. Translation: CASSRSGGSRTDTQYF. The chain is built from TRBV7-3 and TRBJ2-3; 8 bases are shared with TRBD2. V shed 5 bases and J 1 base; nucleotides not matched to a gene: 8. Looked up from germline, CDR1 is SGHTA and CDR2 is FQGTGA. The CDR3 totals 16 residues.

The chain uses TRBV5-5 and TRBJ1-2, with D possibly TRBD1 on 6 matching bases. The germline V gene has CDR1 SGHKS and CDR2 YYEKEE (reference sequence). Trimming cost V 2 bases and J 6 bases, with 11 bases left between them. The CDR3 runs to 13 residues. The chain's CDR3 is CASSFTGSDGYTF. Written as DNA, the CDR3 is TGTGCCAGCAGCTTCACAGGGTCCGATGGCTACACCTTC. The entire variable domain, with the rest obtained from reference TRBV5-5 and TRBJ1-2, is as follows: DAGVTQSPTHLIKTRGQQVTLRCSPISGHKSVSWYQQVLGQGPQFIFQYYEKEERGRGNFPDRFSARQFPNYSSELNVNALLLGDSALYLCASSFTGSDGYTFGSGTRLTVV.

V usage is TRBV2 and J usage is TRBJ1-2; a weak D match, TRBD1 (6 bases). CDR1 is SNHLY and CDR2 is FYNNEI in the germline V gene. CDR3 length: 14 amino acids. V dropped 3 bases and J dropped 5 bases, with 13 bases sitting between them. The CDR3: CASSDAGGAYGYTF. The CDR3 nucleotides are TGTGCCAGCAGTGACGCGGGGGGCGCTTATGGCTACACCTTC.

The chain recombines TRBV5-5 with TRBJ1-2; maybe TRBD1 (5 bases). CDR3 length equals 13 residues. Germline-derived CDR1 and CDR2 are SGHKS and YYEKEE (reference sequence). V was shortened by 0 bases and J by 6 bases, with 9 bases between the two germline ends. Here the CDR3 DNA reads TGTGCCAGCAGCTTGGCCAGGGCAAATGGCTACACCTTC. Amino acid sequence: CASSLARANGYTF.

The chain couples TRBV2 to TRBJ1-6; the match to TRBD1 covers 8 bases. V lost 5 bases, J lost 5 bases, and 17 bases stayed unmatched. Germline V gene data show CDR1 as SNHLY and CDR2 as FYNNEI. This CDR3 is 19 amino acids long. CDR3 in DNA: TGTGCCAGCAGTCAACTACATTCACCAGGGGGCGCGGATAATTCACCCCTCCACTTT. It codes for CASSQLHSPGGADNSPLHF.

The gene calls are TRBV6-5 and TRBJ2-7; 8 bases map to TRBD2. Germline-derived CDR1 and CDR2 are MNHEY and SVGAGI. The J segment lost 2 bases and the V segment lost 2 bases, leaving 2 bases of the junction unmatched. The CDR3 is 14 residues long. CDR3 sequence: CASSYRGGTYEQYF. CDR3 sequence (DNA): TGTGCCAGCAGTTACCGGGGGGGGACCTACGAGCAGTACTTC.